This T cell receptor beta chain stems from a study of regulatory T cells in long-lasting Graves disease. The table lists this clonotype with many counts. The germline V gene has CDR1 KGHSH and CDR2 LQKENI. Trimming removed 2 bases from V and 6 bases from J; junction bases left unmatched: 4. The CDR3 is made up of 15 amino acids. Stated time point: newly diagnosed GD, antithyroid drugs for less than 3 months. Construction of the TCR library relied on RNA isolated from PBMCs. Construction of TCR beta libraries relied on iRepertoire HTBI primers and on Arm-PCR targeting CDR3 regions. A single record per CDR3 protein comes from TCRdb applying MiXCR to the multiplex PCR reads. The sample carries 500,000 or so distinct CDR3 sequences, around 15% recorded once. These sequences were also reported in another study, on T cells in Graves' hyperthyroidism and ophthalmopathy.

V gene TRBV18 combines with J gene TRBJ1-5, with TRBD1 matching over 10 bases. The source is a middle-aged woman with Graves disease. The material was peripheral blood mononuclear cells (PBMCs), obtained at new diagnosis, from a patient treated with antithyroid drugs. The CDR3 loop reads CASSPGTGVAQPQHF. The CDR3 region has the DNA TGTGCCAGCTCACCAGGGACAGGGGTGGCTCAGCCCCAGCATTTT.